This entry lists 26 T cell receptor beta chains sequenced from one sample in a study of shared clonotypes between healthy human individuals. Measured with immunoSEQ multiplex PCR; TCRdb has only the in-frame clones, and not every one. Among about half a million clones listed, about 76% were seen once. The specimen sequenced was PBMCs. The receptors shown here come from a woman aged 40 to 50 in good health. Some clones in this sample may be carry-over from other donors' samples.

The rearrangement joins TRBV11-2 to TRBJ2-1; D is uncertain. The CDR3 consists of 12 residues. Trimming took off 0 bases at V and 4 bases at J, with 1 base between the two ends. Germline V gene lookup returns CDR1 SGHAT and CDR2 FQNNGV. The CDR3 nucleotides are TGTGCCAGCAGCTTAGAATACAATGAGCAGTTCTTC. Its protein is CASSLEYNEQFF.

This clone was seen only once. The rearrangement joins TRBV28 to TRBJ2-5; D gene ambiguous. The J call may be incorrect, as the DNA end agrees better with TRBJ2-7. Germline V gene lookup returns CDR1 MDHEN and CDR2 SYDVKM. The CDR3 is 14 amino acids. CDR3 nucleotides: TGTGCCAGCAAACGTTATCACCCCCAATACGAGCAGTACTTC. The encoded protein is CASKRYHPQYEQYF.

The rearrangement joins TRBV28 to TRBJ2-7; perhaps TRBD2 as D (6 bases). V was pared by 9 bases and J by 1 base, with 16 bases between. The germline gives CDR1 MDHEN, CDR2 SYDVKM. The CDR3 has 14 amino acids. In DNA form, the CDR3 reads TGTGCCAGTCGGCCCCGGGAGCGGTCCTACGAGCAGTACTTC. The encoded protein is CASRPRERSYEQYF.

The V call is TRBV9, the J call TRBJ2-3, with 12 bases fitting TRBD2. Trimming removed 3 bases from V and 3 bases from J; junction bases left unmatched: 2. The CDR3 contains 15 residues. The germline V gene encodes CDR1 SGDLS and CDR2 YYNGEE. The CDR3 sequence: CASSATSGSTDTQYF. The CDR3 DNA sequence: TGTGCCAGCAGCGCGACTAGCGGGAGTACAGATACGCAGTATTTT.

This sequence joins TRBV4-1 and TRBJ2-5, with 12 nucleotides matching TRBD2. The V segment lost 1 base and the J segment 1 base; nucleotides outside the gene matches: 7. Germline CDR1 reads MGHRA; CDR2 reads YSYEKL. The CDR3 has 18 residues. CDR3 sequence: CASSQGSLAGGSQETQYF. CDR3 coding DNA: TGCGCCAGCAGCCAAGGGTCACTAGCGGGAGGAAGCCAAGAGACCCAGTACTTC.

Points on this clone: This clone may be a read error of a much larger clone one base away. In the same sample, other DNA sequences code for this CDR3. The V call is TRBV25-1, the J call TRBJ2-1; the match to TRBD2 covers 8 bases. The V gene end was trimmed by 3 bases and the J gene end by 3 bases; junction bases not matched to a gene: 1. The CDR3 is 14 residues long. Germline CDR1 and CDR2: MGHDK and SYGVNS. The CDR3 region is CASSESGSYNEQFF. For the CDR3, the DNA is TGTGCCAGCAGTGAGAGCGGGAGCTACAATGAGCAGTTCTTC. Full variable domain (rest looked up from reference TRBV25-1 and TRBJ2-1): EADIYQTPRYLVIGTGKKITLECSQTMGHDKMYWYQQDPGMELHLIHYSYGVNSTEKGDLSSESTVSRIRTEHFPLTLESARPSHTSQYLCASSESGSYNEQFFGPGTRLTVL.

The chain recombines TRBV29-1 with TRBJ2-7, with TRBD1 matching over 10 bases. Germline loops: CDR1 SQVTM, CDR2 ANQGSEA. The CDR3 sequence is 14 residues long. The junction had 6 bases not matched to a gene; V was cut back by 4 bases and J by 3 bases. CDR3 DNA sequence: TGCAGCGTTGGAGGGACAGGGGATCTCTACGAGCAGTACTTC. Amino acid sequence: CSVGGTGDLYEQYF.

This sequence joins TRBV5-4 and TRBJ2-1; TRBD2 aligns across 13 bases. The germline V gene has CDR1 SGHNT and CDR2 YYREEE (reference sequence). With 3 bases clipped from V and 15 bases from J, the junction kept 9 bases outside the gene matches. The CDR3 consists of 14 residues. The CDR3 DNA sequence: TGTGCCAGCAGCTCTTCGGGACTAGCGGGGAAGGGGTTCTTC. It codes for CASSSSGLAGKGFF.

The gene calls are TRBV19 and TRBJ1-5; D remains ambiguous. The ends were cut back, 7 bases at V and 0 bases at J, with 16 bases in the middle. Germline V lookup: CDR1 LNHDA, CDR2 SQIVND (reference sequence). The CDR3 covers 16 residues. Here the CDR3 DNA reads TGTGCCAGTACCGACGTAGGCTGGTATAGCAATCAGCCCCAGCATTTT. It is translated as CASTDVGWYSNQPQHF.

The rearrangement joins TRBV6-6 to TRBJ2-7; TRBD1 matches 7 bases. The germline V gene has CDR1 MNHNY and CDR2 SVGAGI (reference sequence). The CDR3 loop spans 15 amino acids. The junction had 8 bases not matched to a gene; V was cut back by 5 bases and J by 1 base. The CDR3 sequence: CASSRYTGASYEQYF. The CDR3, as DNA: TGTGCCAGCAGTCGCTACACAGGGGCTTCCTACGAGCAGTACTTC.

The chain uses TRBV14 and TRBJ2-7; 7 nucleotides match TRBD1. This CDR3 comprises 17 residues. V lost 4 bases to trimming and J lost 2 bases; unmatched junction nucleotides: 14. Germline CDR1 is SGHDN and CDR2 is FVKESK. The CDR3: CASSPLWEGGRTYEQYF. The CDR3 DNA reads TGTGCCAGCAGCCCCTTGTGGGAAGGGGGCCGAACCTACGAGCAGTACTTC. Drawing the rest from reference TRBV14 and TRBJ2-7, the complete variable domain is EAGVTQFPSHSVIEKGQTVTLRCDPISGHDNLYWYRRVMGKEIKFLLHFVKESKQDESGMPNNRFLAERTGGTYSTLKVQPAELEDSGVYFCASSPLWEGGRTYEQYFGPGTRLTVT.

The chain employs TRBV7-9 and TRBJ2-5; TRBD1 matches 10 bases. CDR1 SEHNR and CDR2 FQNEAQ come from the germline V gene (reference sequence). The CDR3 sequence is 13 residues long. Germline trimming cut 5 bases from V and 10 bases from J; bases unmatched to any gene: 7. CDR3: CASSPDRGGIQYF. The CDR3 coding sequence is TGTGCCAGCAGCCCGGACAGGGGGGGTATCCAGTACTTC.

The chain is built from TRBV28 and TRBJ1-6; no firm D call. CDR3 length: 16 amino acids. Trimming pared 0 bases from V and 7 bases from J, leaving 13 bases between. CDR1 is MDHEN and CDR2 is SYDVKM in the germline V gene. The CDR3 nucleotides are TGTGCCAGCAGTTTATGGAGGGCGCTTATAAATTCACCCCTCCACTTT. Translated, it gives CASSLWRALINSPLHF.

This chain connects TRBV7-2 to TRBJ2-7; D perhaps matches TRBD2 (5 bases). The CDR3 loop spans 15 amino acids. Trimming cost V 2 bases and J 1 base, with 12 bases left between them. Germline CDR1 is SGHTA and CDR2 is FQGNSA. CDR3 nucleotide sequence: TGTGCCAGCAGCTTACAGTCTAGCAGTTCCTACGAGCAGTACTTC. Protein sequence: CASSLQSSSSYEQYF.

The CDR3 region is CASSSGGETDTQYF. Here the CDR3 DNA reads TGTGCCAGCAGCAGCGGGGGGGAAACAGATACGCAGTATTTT. The rearrangement joins TRBV6-4 to TRBJ2-3; 10 bases match TRBD2. The V gene end was trimmed by 6 bases and the J gene end by 3 bases; junction bases not matched to a gene: 3. Germline loops: CDR1 MRHNA, CDR2 SNTAGT. The CDR3 sequence is 14 residues long.

This clone was counted a single time. This rearrangement joins TRBV15 to TRBJ1-2; D is possibly TRBD1 (6 bases). CDR3 length equals 15 residues. V shed 3 bases and J shed 2 bases, with 13 bases lying between them. In germline, CDR1 is LNHNV, CDR2 YYDKDF (reference sequence). CDR3 in DNA: TGTGCCACCAGCAGTGGACAGCTCCCCAACTATGGCTACACCTTC. Its translation is CATSSGQLPNYGYTF.

A few counts support this clone. V and J are TRBV7-9 and TRBJ1-2; 10 nucleotides line up with TRBD1. Germline loops: CDR1 SEHNR, CDR2 FQNEAQ (reference sequence). The J segment lost 5 bases and the V segment lost 5 bases, leaving 8 bases of the junction unmatched. The length of the CDR3 is 15 residues. CDR3 DNA: TGTGCCAGCAGCCCCCCCCGGACAGGGGGATATGGCTACACCTTC. As protein: CASSPPRTGGYGYTF.

The V and J genes are TRBV27 and TRBJ1-5; D might be TRBD1 (5 bases). The CDR3 spans 14 residues. The V gene's germline CDR1 is MNHEY and CDR2 SMNVEV (reference sequence). Trimming removed 8 bases at V and 2 bases at J, with 13 bases between. The CDR3 DNA is TGTGCCAGCCGGGGGGGGTTCGGCAATCAGCCCCAGCATTTT. Encoded protein: CASRGGFGNQPQHF.

The J gene is TRBJ2-5, the V gene TRBV4-2; 9 nucleotides line up with TRBD2. This CDR3 has 16 residues. Losses at the gene ends were 3 bases for V and 5 bases for J; bases not matched to a gene: 10. CDR1 is LGHNA, CDR2 YNFKEQ, per germline. CDR3 residues: CASSHPGTSPMETQYF. The CDR3 DNA reads as TGTGCCAGCAGCCACCCAGGGACTAGCCCAATGGAGACCCAGTACTTC.

Remarks on this clone: The sample has other DNA sequences that encode this CDR3 too. The chain couples TRBV5-1 to TRBJ1-1; the D gene is possibly TRBD1 (5 bases). The V gene lost 0 bases and the J gene lost 1 base, with 7 bases spanning the gap. Germline V lookup: CDR1 SGHRS, CDR2 YFSETQ. This CDR3 has 14 residues. The CDR3 region has the DNA TGCGCCAGCAGCTTGGACGGGGGGAACACTGAAGCTTTCTTT. This translates into CASSLDGGNTEAFF.

The chain combines TRBV5-1 with TRBJ2-3; D perhaps matches TRBD1 (7 bases). The germline V and J ends were trimmed by 0 bases and 4 bases, with 12 bases remaining between them. Looked up from germline, CDR1 is SGHRS and CDR2 is YFSETQ. This CDR3 spans 15 amino acids. CDR3: CASSLVDREADTQYF. Here the CDR3 DNA reads TGCGCCAGCAGCTTGGTTGACAGGGAGGCAGATACGCAGTATTTT.

V usage is TRBV14 and J usage is TRBJ1-4; 7 positions match TRBD1. With 4 bases clipped from V and 7 bases from J, the junction kept 6 bases outside the gene matches. The V gene's germline CDR1 is SGHDN and CDR2 FVKESK. CDR3 size: 14 residues. The CDR3 loop reads CASSRRQGGEKLFF. The CDR3 nucleotides are TGTGCCAGCAGCCGGCGACAGGGAGGTGAAAAACTGTTTTTT.

The genes are TRBV7-9 and TRBJ1-2; 8 bases line up with TRBD1. CDR1 SEHNR and CDR2 FQNEAQ come from the germline V gene (reference sequence). With 2 bases clipped from V and 4 bases from J, the junction kept 6 bases outside the gene matches. This CDR3 region has 15 residues. DNA for the CDR3: TGTGCCAGCAGCTTAAATTCCGGGACAGGCTATGGCTACACCTTC. Its translation: CASSLNSGTGYGYTF. The variable domain in full, completed from reference TRBV7-9 and TRBJ1-2, reads DTGVSQNPRHKITKRGQNVTFRCDPISEHNRLYWYRQTLGQGPEFLTYFQNEAQLEKSRLLSDRFSAERPKGSFSTLEIQRTEQGDSAMYLCASSLNSGTGYGYTFGSGTRLTVV.

This clone was seen at least ten times. Here the CDR3 DNA reads TGTGCCAGCAGCTTAGGGGCTGGACGTCTGAACACTGAAGCTTTCTTT. Translation gives CASSLGAGRLNTEAFF. The chain couples TRBV7-9 to TRBJ1-1; D gene ambiguous. Trimming took 1 base from V and 0 from J, leaving 12 bases between them. CDR3 length: 16 residues. In germline, CDR1 is SEHNR, CDR2 FQNEAQ (reference sequence).

The genes are TRBV19 and TRBJ1-2; no reliable D call. The V end lost 2 bases, the J end lost 5 bases, and 12 bases lay between the germline ends. Germline V CDR1 and CDR2: LNHDA, SQIVND (reference sequence). The CDR3 covers 14 residues. The DNA for the CDR3 is TGTGCCAGTAGTATATCCCAGGACGGGTATGGCTACACCTTC. This gives the protein CASSISQDGYGYTF.

In its sample, this clone was seen once. This chain joins TRBV28 and TRBJ1-1; TRBD1 might be the D (6 bases). Trimming left V 6 bases short and J 4 bases short, with 24 bases between. Germline loops: CDR1 MDHEN, CDR2 SYDVKM. CDR3 size: 17 residues. CDR3 protein: CASSSLFKGEGGTEAFF. In nucleotides, the CDR3 is TGTGCCAGCAGCTCCTTGTTTAAGGGGGAGGGGGGCACTGAAGCTTTCTTT.